Presented here are 11 T cell receptor beta chains from one specimen sequenced in a study of shared clonotypes between healthy human individuals. Here immunoSEQ multiplex PCR was the method, and the copy in TCRdb shows in-frame clones only, minus some. The table has about 1.5 million clones, 95% to 99% seen once. Sequenced input: naive CD4+ T cells sorted from blood. Subset meaning: CD45RA+ positively selected. These receptors all stem from a man aged 25 to 40 in good health.

This chain links TRBV5-1 with TRBJ2-2; D remains ambiguous. Germline lookup yields CDR1 SGHRS and CDR2 YFSETQ. The CDR3 has 12 residues. Trimming stripped 2 bases from V and 5 bases from J, with 4 bases between. The CDR3 bases are TGCGCCAGCAGCTTCGAGACCGGGGAGCTGTTTTTT. Its translation: CASSFETGELFF.

This rearrangement joins TRBV18 to TRBJ1-4; D not certain. This CDR3 has 14 residues. The V gene's germline CDR1 is KGHSH and CDR2 LQKENI. V shed 6 bases and J shed 8 bases, with 16 bases lying between them. Here the CDR3 reads CASSPTPDREKLFF. Here the CDR3 DNA reads TGTGCCAGCTCTCCGACACCCGATCGGGAAAAACTGTTTTTT. Looking up the rest from reference TRBV18 and TRBJ1-4 gives the full variable domain: NAGVMQNPRHLVRRRGQEARLRCSPMKGHSHVYWYRQLPEEGLKFMVYLQKENIIDESGMPKERFSAEFPKEGPSILRIQQVVRGDSAAYFCASSPTPDREKLFFGSGTQLSVL.

This chain's CDR3 is CAWSPPGGKAGNTIYF. In nucleotides, the CDR3 is TGTGCCTGGAGTCCCCCAGGGGGGAAAGCTGGAAACACCATATATTTT. This chain connects TRBV30 to TRBJ1-3, with TRBD1 identical over 7 bases. The CDR3 runs to 16 residues. V lost 2 bases to trimming and J lost 2 bases; unmatched junction nucleotides: 9. Germline assignment: CDR1 GTSNPN and CDR2 SVGIG (reference sequence).

The rearrangement uses TRBV28 and TRBJ2-6, with 7 bases lining up with TRBD2. Germline V gene lookup returns CDR1 MDHEN and CDR2 SYDVKM. Germline trimming cut 4 bases from V and 0 bases from J; bases unmatched to any gene: 12. The CDR3 contains 19 residues. The CDR3 DNA is TGTGCCAGCAGTTCGGGGACGGGAGGTTTAAACTCTGGGGCCAACGTCCTGACTTTC. Protein: CASSSGTGGLNSGANVLTF.

The V gene is TRBV19, the J gene TRBJ1-2; possibly TRBD1 for D (5 bases). The ends were cut back, 6 bases at V and 4 bases at J, with 15 bases in the middle. Germline CDR1 reads LNHDA; CDR2 reads SQIVND (reference sequence). The CDR3 is made up of 14 amino acids. In nucleotides, the CDR3 is TGTGCCAGTAGGGGGGAGAGAGAGCTCTATGGCTACACCTTC. Its translation is CASRGERELYGYTF.

This clone was detected only a few times. CDR3 sequence (DNA): TGTGCCAGCGCGGGCGGAGCGGTCAATGAGCAGTTCTTC. It translates to CASAGGAVNEQFF. This chain connects TRBV9 to TRBJ2-1; D possibly corresponds to TRBD2 (5 bases). Trimming took 7 bases from V and 6 from J, leaving 14 bases between them. Per germline, CDR1 SGDLS and CDR2 YYNGEE. The CDR3 runs to 13 residues.

V and J are TRBV15 and TRBJ2-7; the match to TRBD1 covers 7 bases. The CDR3 consists of 14 residues. With V trimmed by 1 base and J by 5 bases, 5 bases remained unmatched. The V gene's germline CDR1 is LNHNV and CDR2 YYDKDF (reference sequence). CDR3 sequence (DNA): TGTGCCACCAGCAGAGGAGACAGGGACCACGAGCAGTACTTC. It is translated as CATSRGDRDHEQYF.

Here the CDR3 reads CASSLVGAGNEQFF. The CDR3 nucleotides are TGTGCCAGCAGCTTAGTCGGGGCGGGGAATGAGCAGTTCTTC. This chain links TRBV11-2 with TRBJ2-1; tentatively, D is TRBD2 (6 bases). V was shortened by 1 base and J by 7 bases, with 11 bases between the two germline ends. This CDR3 spans 14 amino acids. Germline CDR1 SGHAT, CDR2 FQNNGV.

In DNA form, the CDR3 reads TGTGCCAGCAGCTGGTCCAATCAGCCCCAGCATTTT. This codes for CASSWSNQPQHF. This chain joins TRBV7-9 and TRBJ1-5; D is ambiguous. This CDR3 comprises 12 residues. Trimming removed 4 bases from V and 3 bases from J, with 4 bases in between. Germline values: CDR1 SEHNR, CDR2 FQNEAQ (reference sequence).

V and J are TRBV5-8 and TRBJ2-5; D tentatively reads TRBD1 or TRBD2 (6 bases each). V lost 3 bases and J 11 bases, leaving 14 bases between the germline ends. In germline, CDR1 is SGHTS, CDR2 YDEGEE. The CDR3 has 12 amino acids. The CDR3 nucleotides are TGTGCCAGCAGCTGGGGGGCCACGCATCAGTACTTC. Translated: CASSWGATHQYF.

The CDR3 loop reads CATRWAGNTGELFF. The CDR3 nucleotides are TGCGCCACTAGGTGGGCAGGGAACACCGGGGAGCTGTTTTTT. This chain uses TRBV5-1 with TRBJ2-2; D is uncertain. The CDR3 spans 14 residues. The V gene's germline CDR1 is SGHRS and CDR2 YFSETQ. Trimming removed 9 bases at V and 1 base at J, with 13 bases between.